The clone carrying this TCR beta chain was seen at least ten times. Its matching antigen is unknown. The data belong to a study of T cells in Graves' hyperthyroidism and ophthalmopathy. Study-level results: Model predictions of ophthalmopathy came a median about 6.3 months before onset.

There were TCR beta CDR3 regions amplified from RNA transcripts. Initially, a first-round RT-PCR of the TCR CDR3 employed the HTBI primer set. A single record per CDR3 protein comes from TCRdb applying MiXCR to the multiplex PCR reads. The sample consists of some 270,000 distinct CDR3 sequences, approximately 25% of them appearing once. Trimming cost V 3 bases and J 3 bases, with 13 bases left between them. Per the germline V gene, CDR1 is SGHNT and CDR2 is YYREEE (reference sequence). There are 14 residues in the CDR3. The chain carries TRBV5-4 and TRBJ2-7; TRBD2 is a possible D gene (7 bases). The sample taken for sequencing was blood. This TCR came from a woman in her thirties or forties with Graves' ophthalmopathy. CDR3 sequence (DNA): TGTGCCAGCAGCTGGGGGGGGCAGGGCTACGAGCAGTACTTC. This codes for CASSWGGQGYEQYF.